This T cell receptor (beta chain) was identified in a study of blood T cell repertoires in COVID-19. Study overall: The cDNA or gDNA used as material had been derived from T cells, B-cell-depleted T cells, or PBMCs.

Data came from immunoSEQ multiplex PCR; TCRdb stores just in-frame clones and leaves some out. The data contain 250,000 to 300,000 clones, more than 80% of them singletons. From germline, CDR1 is SGHVS and CDR2 FQNEAQ. V was pared by 4 bases and J by 6 bases, with 18 bases of the junction left unmatched. The CDR3 spans 19 residues. V gene TRBV7-8 combines with J gene TRBJ2-1; 10 bases match TRBD2. The source of this sequence is a woman between 40 and 50 years old with acute or convalescent COVID-19. Sequencing was done on a sample of peripheral blood. The CDR3 reads CASSYRRGLAGARGNEQFF. CDR3 bases: TGTGCCAGCAGCTATAGAAGGGGCCTAGCGGGGGCCCGGGGCAATGAGCAGTTCTTC.